Listed below are T cell receptor beta chains from one sample, sequenced in a study of T cell repertoires in cytomegalovirus infection. TCRdb passed the reads through MiXCR, listing each CDR3 protein once. The table includes approximately 730,000 distinct CDR3 sequences, around 30% detected once. Their antigens remain unidentified. This sample comprised cultured PBMCs, obtained from culture after CMV antigen stimulation. The source of these receptors is a human donor in good health (CMV status not recorded). Some clones in this sample may be carry-over from other donors' samples. CDR3s include the opening cysteine and the closing phenylalanine or tryptophan. D genes are given only for firm matches.

V	J	D	CDR3
TRBV7-2	TRBJ2-5	TRBD1	CASSLRDRGAETQYF
TRBV10-3	TRBJ2-1	NA	CAISSQGQNEQFF
TRBV19	TRBJ2-7	TRBD1	CASSAGTAYSYEQYF
TRBV28	TRBJ2-1	NA	CASKSSDSVSYNEQFF
TRBV6-1	TRBJ1-5	NA	CASVSTSNQPQHF
TRBV12-3/TRBV12-4	TRBJ2-1	NA	CASSLTSLDNEQFF
TRBV11-2	TRBJ1-2	NA	CASSLTLGANYGYTF
TRBV5-4	TRBJ2-7	NA	CASSFGQYEQYF
TRBV2	TRBJ2-3	NA	CASSRLTSTDTQYF
TRBV7-6	TRBJ1-1	NA	CASSKRPGVDTEAFF
TRBV6-5	TRBJ2-3	TRBD2	CASSSDRGLAGGPTDTQYF
TRBV6-2/TRBV6-3	TRBJ2-1	TRBD2	CASSRLAGLSYNEQFF
TRBV7-9	TRBJ2-7	NA	CASGHDRVSVYEQYF
TRBV7-2	TRBJ1-2	NA	CASSLVQGPAGLYGYTF
TRBV7-8	TRBJ2-3	NA	CASSHLVPRMTGITASTQYF
TRBV7-9	TRBJ2-5	NA	CASSLGVVGPQETQYF
TRBV5-6	TRBJ2-2	TRBD2	CASSKTSMWAGELFF
TRBV7-2	TRBJ2-2	NA	CASSLGRLSNTGELFF
TRBV7-2	TRBJ2-3	TRBD2	CASSLGTSVDTQYF
TRBV19	TRBJ1-5	NA	CASSRGGYISSNQPQHF
TRBV27	TRBJ2-3	TRBD2	CASSFGRRGDTQYF
TRBV20-1	TRBJ2-5	NA	CSARRVVGETQYF
TRBV5-6	TRBJ2-1	NA	CASCGGNNEQFF
TRBV7-2	TRBJ1-1	NA	CASSLWAGMNTEAFF
TRBV6-1	TRBJ1-4	NA	CASREWRTNEKLFF
TRBV10-3	TRBJ2-7	NA	CAIRTESYEQYF
TRBV27	TRBJ1-4	TRBD1	CASSTGRDRFKRGDNEKLFF
TRBV6-2/TRBV6-3	TRBJ2-7	NA	CASSHAGSGYEQYF
TRBV5-1	TRBJ1-3	NA	CASGSGRGNTIYF
TRBV7-2	TRBJ2-1	NA	CASSDGSGSYNEQFF
TRBV29-1	TRBJ2-2	NA	CSVATHGELFF
TRBV23-1	TRBJ1-5	NA	CASERGNQPQHF
TRBV27	TRBJ2-1	NA	CASSFDRAGFLAEQFF
TRBV7-6	TRBJ2-4	NA	CASSLGGRGAKNIQYF
TRBV6-2/TRBV6-3	TRBJ1-1	TRBD1	CASSWRGQVMNTEAFF
TRBV6-5	TRBJ2-5	NA	CASSYSNGAETQYF
TRBV27	TRBJ2-2	NA	CASSLYGTINTGELFF
TRBV7-2	TRBJ2-7	NA	CASSPRRSGLDEQYF
TRBV6-6	TRBJ2-6	TRBD1	CASRPQPGTGGSGANVLTF
TRBV7-2	TRBJ2-3	NA	CASSSGLSDTRYF
TRBV20-1	TRBJ2-3	NA	CSARDRKRFPGRLDTQYF
TRBV7-2	TRBJ1-2	NA	CASSFGFGWGGVRGYTF
TRBV6-1	TRBJ1-4	TRBD1	CASSADRASEKLFF
TRBV12-3/TRBV12-4	TRBJ2-3	TRBD1	CASYQSGTGTDTQYF
TRBV27	TRBJ2-3	TRBD1	CASSPGTGGTQYF
TRBV20-1	TRBJ2-5	TRBD1	CSANRRTGVETQYF
TRBV7-6	TRBJ1-6	NA	CASSSDSLKNSPLHF
TRBV7-2	TRBJ2-3	NA	CASSFGQTDTQYF
TRBV7-2	TRBJ2-3	NA	CASSFSSRVATDTQYF
TRBV12-3/TRBV12-4	TRBJ1-1	NA	CASRGPNTEAFF
TRBV20-1	TRBJ2-4	NA	CSAWSPGPVAYF
TRBV6-1	TRBJ2-3	NA	CASSQSGSTDTQYF
TRBV11-3	TRBJ2-1	NA	CASSSVFARGNEQFF
TRBV28	TRBJ1-1	NA	CASTIQSRTEAFF
TRBV19	TRBJ2-5	TRBD2	CASSSLSGSLTQYF
TRBV24-1	TRBJ1-6	NA	CATTGQDFTGIASPLHF
TRBV7-8	TRBJ1-4	NA	CASSLGGTLNEKLFF
TRBV2	TRBJ1-2	NA	CASRTFAGYTF
TRBV12-3/TRBV12-4	TRBJ2-3	NA	CASKPWDWVTDTQYF